This T cell receptor beta chain was identified in a study of shared clonotypes between healthy human individuals. Unsorted samples drew genomic DNA from tens of millions of PBMCs. CDR3 length: 14 residues. Unmatched junction bases numbered 6, after V lost 5 bases and J lost 9 bases. Per germline, CDR1 SGHAT and CDR2 FQNNGV. Authors' processing steps: Filtering of immunoSEQ junctional sequences could not match full-length read filtering. Method: immunoSEQ multiplex PCR; TCRdb's copy keeps in-frame clones and lacks some. V, J and clone size derive from that table, while D and trimming were established from the DNA sequence. The sample lists about 450,000 clones, 70% to 80% seen once, with about 13% in the top ten.

Sequenced input: PBMCs. This clonotype originated in a woman aged 40-49 years in good health. Some clones in this sample may be carry-over from other donors' samples. V usage is TRBV11-2 and J usage is TRBJ2-1; 11 bases are shared with TRBD2. The CDR3 coding sequence is TGTGCCAGCAGCCGAACTAGCGGGAGTGGTGAGCAGTTCTTC. This codes for CASSRTSGSGEQFF.